Listed below are T cell receptor beta chains from one sample, sequenced in a study of T cells after yellow fever vaccination. Each CDR3 protein is one row after TCRdb ran MiXCR on the 5' RACE reads. The repertoire holds 400,000 or so distinct CDR3 sequences, with 15% to 20% as singletons. Sequencing was performed on PBMCs, taken before the yellow fever booster vaccination. The receptors derive from a man aged 18 to 30 who received the YFV17D yellow fever vaccine. Each CDR3 is given with its conserved first and last residue. D genes are given only for firm matches. Where a row states a size, it is once, few, many or the class of an expanded clone; other rows omit it.

d_gene,v_gene,j_gene,abundance,CDR3nt,CDR3aa
-,TRBV4-3,TRBJ2-2,-,TGCGCCAGCAGCCAAGATAACACCGGGGAGCTGTTTTTT,CASSQDNTGELFF
TRBD1,TRBV20-1,TRBJ2-5,-,TGCAGTGCTAGAGATGGAGGGACAGGGAGATGGGAGACCCAGTACTTC,CSARDGGTGRWETQYF
-,TRBV12-3/TRBV12-4,TRBJ1-2,-,TGTGCCAGCAGCTCCCCCACGCTTAACTATGGCTACACCTTC,CASSSPTLNYGYTF
-,TRBV20-1,TRBJ2-3,few,TGCAGTGCTAGGAGCGGGACAGGAGATACGCAGTATTTT,CSARSGTGDTQYF
-,TRBV20-1,TRBJ1-1,few,TGCAGTGCTTCGGGGGAACTCGCTGAAGCTTTCTTT,CSASGELAEAFF
TRBD2,TRBV4-3,TRBJ2-5,-,TGCGCCAGCAGCCAAGAGGGGCTAGCGGGGGGAGTAGAGACCCAGTACTTC,CASSQEGLAGGVETQYF
-,TRBV9,TRBJ1-5,few,TGTGCCAGCAGCGTAGAGGGCTCGGGTCAGCCCCAGCATTTT,CASSVEGSGQPQHF
-,TRBV6-6,TRBJ1-1,-,TGTGCCACTAGGTCCCGTGAGGGGGACACTGAAGCTTTCTTT,CATRSREGDTEAFF
-,TRBV7-2,TRBJ2-2,-,TGTGCCAGCAGCCCCTACGGTAGCCCGAACACCGGGGAGCTGTTTTTT,CASSPYGSPNTGELFF
-,TRBV4-2,TRBJ1-2,few,TGTGCCAGCAGCCAAGATGGGGGACCACGATATGGCTACACCTTC,CASSQDGGPRYGYTF
-,TRBV6-2/TRBV6-3,TRBJ1-5,few,TGTGCCAGCACCCCCTGGGTAGATCAGCCCCAGCATTTT,CASTPWVDQPQHF
-,TRBV30,TRBJ2-1,-,TGTGCCTGGGGGAGGACTCCCAATGAGCAGTTCTTC,CAWGRTPNEQFF
-,TRBV7-9,TRBJ2-4,-,TGTGCCAGCAGAACCGGGACAGTCGGGGGCAAAAACATTCAGTACTTC,CASRTGTVGGKNIQYF
-,TRBV18,TRBJ2-3,-,TGTGCCAGCTCACCCCGAAACCGACAGGACCCCAGCGATACGCAGTATTTT,CASSPRNRQDPSDTQYF
TRBD1,TRBV6-5,TRBJ2-2,-,TGTGCCAGCAGTCCCGCACAGGGGGCTTCAGGAACCGGGGAGCTGTTTTTT,CASSPAQGASGTGELFF
TRBD1,TRBV6-2/TRBV6-3,TRBJ2-1,few,TGTGCCAGCAGTCACCTCCCGTGGACAGGAGGCTACAATGAGCAGTTCTTC,CASSHLPWTGGYNEQFF
-,TRBV20-1,TRBJ2-3,few,TGCAGTGCTCTCTTCCCTAGCACAGATACGCAGTATTTT,CSALFPSTDTQYF
TRBD1,TRBV10-3,TRBJ2-1,few,TGTGCCACCGTCGGGGACAGCGATCTGGGTTCCTACAATGAGCAGTTCTTC,CATVGDSDLGSYNEQFF
TRBD1,TRBV4-1,TRBJ1-1,many,TGCGCCAGCAGCCCGGGACAGGGACCCATGAACACTGAAGCTTTCTTT,CASSPGQGPMNTEAFF
-,TRBV5-1,TRBJ2-1,many,TGCGCCAGCAGCTTGGCGGTGCTGAGTTACAATGAGCAGTTCTTC,CASSLAVLSYNEQFF
-,TRBV27,TRBJ1-2,-,TGTGCCAGCAGTCCGAGGAGGGCCTCGGGTTATGGCTACACCTTC,CASSPRRASGYGYTF
-,TRBV3-1,TRBJ2-7,few,TGTGCCAGCAGCCCGAACAGGGTGCCGTACGAGCAGTACTTC,CASSPNRVPYEQYF
TRBD1,TRBV6-5,TRBJ2-3,-,TGTGCCAGCAGTTACTCGCAGGGGGCAGATACGCAGTATTTT,CASSYSQGADTQYF
-,TRBV6-5,TRBJ2-2,few,TGTGCCAGCAGAGCACCGAACACCGGGGAGCTGTTTTTT,CASRAPNTGELFF
-,TRBV6-2/TRBV6-3,TRBJ2-3,few,TGTGCCAGCAGTTACTTTGGACCCACAGATACGCAGTATTTT,CASSYFGPTDTQYF
-,TRBV6-5,TRBJ2-3,few,TGTGCCAGCAGCTCCTTGGGAGGGGGCGTTGATGATACGCAGTATTTT,CASSSLGGGVDDTQYF
-,TRBV4-3,TRBJ2-2,-,TGCGCCAGCAGCCAAGGCGGACACCTGAACACCGGGGAGCTGTTTTTT,CASSQGGHLNTGELFF
-,TRBV23-1,TRBJ1-1,-,TGCGCCAGCTGCTCAAGGGCTCTCAGTGGCCCGAACACTGAAGCTTTCTTT,CASCSRALSGPNTEAFF
TRBD1,TRBV6-6,TRBJ1-5,few,TGTGCCAGCAGTGTCACAGGGGGCGGGAATCAGCCCCAGCATTTT,CASSVTGGGNQPQHF
-,TRBV3-1,TRBJ2-2,few,TGTGCCAGCAGCCAGCCGGGACACTCCACCGGGGAGCTGTTTTTT,CASSQPGHSTGELFF
-,TRBV7-9,TRBJ2-2,few,TGTGCCTGTGGTCGAGGAGCCGCGAACACCGGGGAGCTGTTTTTT,CACGRGAANTGELFF
TRBD2,TRBV7-2,TRBJ2-4,-,TGTGCCAGCAGCTTACGGATCGGGGGGGCCGGGGCCAAAAACATTCAGTACTTC,CASSLRIGGAGAKNIQYF
TRBD2,TRBV12-5,TRBJ2-2,few,TGTGCTAGTGGTTTCCTAATATCGGGGGGTACCGGGGAGCTGTTTTTT,CASGFLISGGTGELFF
-,TRBV12-3/TRBV12-4,TRBJ1-5,few,TGTGCCAGCGGTCTGAGGCCCCAGCATTTT,CASGLRPQHF
-,TRBV7-2,TRBJ1-2,few,TGTGCCAGCAGCTGGGGGGGGGATGGCTACACCTTC,CASSWGGDGYTF
-,TRBV7-9,TRBJ1-1,few,TGTGCCAGCAGCTTAATCCCCTCGGTGAACACTGAAGCTTTCTTT,CASSLIPSVNTEAFF
-,TRBV7-2,TRBJ2-6,-,TGTGCCAGCAGGGTATGGGCTTCTGGGGCCAACGTCCTGACTTTC,CASRVWASGANVLTF
-,TRBV3-1,TRBJ2-1,-,TGTGCCAGCAGCCAAGATCTAGGCAGGCGGGGCAATGAGCAGTTCTTC,CASSQDLGRRGNEQFF
-,TRBV7-2,TRBJ1-3,-,TGTGCCAGCAGCTTAGCCCCCTCTGGAAACACCATATATTTT,CASSLAPSGNTIYF
-,TRBV15,TRBJ1-1,-,TGTGCCACCAGCTCACAGGGTGACACTGAAGCTTTCTTT,CATSSQGDTEAFF